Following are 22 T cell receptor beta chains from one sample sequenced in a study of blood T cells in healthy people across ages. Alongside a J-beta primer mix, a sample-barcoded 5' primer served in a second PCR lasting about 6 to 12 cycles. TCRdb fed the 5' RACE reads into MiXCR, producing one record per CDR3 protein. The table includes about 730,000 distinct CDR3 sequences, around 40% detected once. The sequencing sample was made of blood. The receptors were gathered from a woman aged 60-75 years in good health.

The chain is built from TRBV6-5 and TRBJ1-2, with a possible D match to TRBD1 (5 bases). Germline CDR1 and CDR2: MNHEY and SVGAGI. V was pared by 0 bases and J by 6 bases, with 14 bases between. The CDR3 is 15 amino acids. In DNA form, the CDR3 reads TGTGCCAGCAGTTACTCGGGGGGGAGGAAAGATGGCTACACCTTC. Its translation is CASSYSGGRKDGYTF.

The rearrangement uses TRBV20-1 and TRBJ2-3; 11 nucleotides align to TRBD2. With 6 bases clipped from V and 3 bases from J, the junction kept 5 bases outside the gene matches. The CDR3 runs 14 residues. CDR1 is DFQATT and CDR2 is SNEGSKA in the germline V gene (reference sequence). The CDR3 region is CSAVTSGSTDTQYF. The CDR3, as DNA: TGCAGTGCCGTTACTAGCGGGAGTACAGATACGCAGTATTTT.

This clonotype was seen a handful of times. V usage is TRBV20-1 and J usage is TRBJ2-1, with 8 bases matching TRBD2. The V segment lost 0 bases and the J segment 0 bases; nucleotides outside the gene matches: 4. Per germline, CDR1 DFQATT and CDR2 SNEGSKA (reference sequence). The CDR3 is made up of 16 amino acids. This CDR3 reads CSARDPLAVSYNEQFF. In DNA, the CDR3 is TGCAGTGCTAGAGACCCACTAGCGGTCTCCTACAATGAGCAGTTCTTC.

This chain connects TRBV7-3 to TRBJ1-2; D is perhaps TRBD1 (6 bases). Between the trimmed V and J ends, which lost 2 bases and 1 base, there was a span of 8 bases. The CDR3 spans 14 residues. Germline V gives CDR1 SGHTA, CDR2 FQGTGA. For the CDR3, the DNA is TGTGCCAGCAGCTTAGGGACACTTAACTATGGCTACACCTTC. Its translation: CASSLGTLNYGYTF.

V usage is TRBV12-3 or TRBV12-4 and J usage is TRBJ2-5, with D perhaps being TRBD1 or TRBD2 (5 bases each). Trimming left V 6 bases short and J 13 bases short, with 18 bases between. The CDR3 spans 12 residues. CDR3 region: CASRDPSGPRYF. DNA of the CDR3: TGTGCCAGCAGGGACCCCTCGGGACCCCGGTACTTC.

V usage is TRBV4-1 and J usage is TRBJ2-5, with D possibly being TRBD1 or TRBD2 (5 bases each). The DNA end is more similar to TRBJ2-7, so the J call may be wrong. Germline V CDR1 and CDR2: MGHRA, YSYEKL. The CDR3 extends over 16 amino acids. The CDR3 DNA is TGCGCCAGCAGCCAAGATCGCCGGGGCCCCGGGCTCGAGCAGTACTTC. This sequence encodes CASSQDRRGPGLEQYF.

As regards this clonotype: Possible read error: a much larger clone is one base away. The CDR3 region has the DNA TGTGCCAGCAGTCACTGTGGGACTAGCGGAACCAATGAGCAGTTCTTC. This codes for CASSHCGTSGTNEQFF. V and J are TRBV6-8 and TRBJ2-1; TRBD2 agrees at 11 bases. After removal of 5 bases from V and 6 bases from J, the junction contained 9 bases not matched to a gene. The CDR3 length is 16 residues. Germline V gene lookup returns CDR1 MNHGY and CDR2 SAAAGT.

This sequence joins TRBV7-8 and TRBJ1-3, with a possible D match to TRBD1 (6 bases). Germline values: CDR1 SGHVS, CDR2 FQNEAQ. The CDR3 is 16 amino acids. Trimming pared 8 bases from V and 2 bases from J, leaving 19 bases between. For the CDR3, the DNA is TGTGCCAGCGGCCGTGGTACAGGGAGGACTGGAAACACCATATATTTT. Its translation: CASGRGTGRTGNTIYF.

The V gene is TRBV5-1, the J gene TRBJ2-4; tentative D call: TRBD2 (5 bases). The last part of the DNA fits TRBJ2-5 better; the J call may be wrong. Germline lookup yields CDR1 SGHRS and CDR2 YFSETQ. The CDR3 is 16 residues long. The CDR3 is CASSLSRFGDTETQYF. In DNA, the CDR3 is TGCGCCAGCAGCTTGTCGCGATTCGGGGATACGGAGACCCAGTACTTC.

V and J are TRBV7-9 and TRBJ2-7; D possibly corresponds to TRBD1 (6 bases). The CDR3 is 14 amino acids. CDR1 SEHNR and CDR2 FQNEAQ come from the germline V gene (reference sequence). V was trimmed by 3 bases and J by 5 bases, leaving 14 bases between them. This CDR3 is CASSFGQGINEQYF. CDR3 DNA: TGTGCCAGCAGCTTCGGTCAGGGGATAAACGAGCAGTACTTC.

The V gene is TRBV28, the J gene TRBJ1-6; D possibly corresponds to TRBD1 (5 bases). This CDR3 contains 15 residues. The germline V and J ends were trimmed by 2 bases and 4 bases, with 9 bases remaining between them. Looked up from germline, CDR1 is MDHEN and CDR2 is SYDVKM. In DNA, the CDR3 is TGTGCCAGCAGTTTAGACGGGGGGTATAATTCACCCCTCCACTTT. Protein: CASSLDGGYNSPLHF.

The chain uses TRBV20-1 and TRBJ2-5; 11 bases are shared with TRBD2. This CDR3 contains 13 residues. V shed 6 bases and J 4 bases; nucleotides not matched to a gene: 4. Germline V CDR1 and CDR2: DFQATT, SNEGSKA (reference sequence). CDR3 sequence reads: CSAPGLAAETQYF. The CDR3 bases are TGCAGTGCGCCGGGACTAGCGGCAGAGACCCAGTACTTC.

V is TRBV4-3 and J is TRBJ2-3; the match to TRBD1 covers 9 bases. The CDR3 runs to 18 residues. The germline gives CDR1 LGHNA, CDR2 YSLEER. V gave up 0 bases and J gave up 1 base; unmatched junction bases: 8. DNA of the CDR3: TGCGCCAGCAGCCAAGATCTGGTTAGGACAGGGGGCACAGATACGCAGTATTTT. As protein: CASSQDLVRTGGTDTQYF.

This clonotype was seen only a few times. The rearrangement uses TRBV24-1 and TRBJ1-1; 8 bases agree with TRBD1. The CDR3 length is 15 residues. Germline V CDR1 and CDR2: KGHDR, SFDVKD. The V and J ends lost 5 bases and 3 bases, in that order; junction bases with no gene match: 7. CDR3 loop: CATSGSRGQDTEAFF. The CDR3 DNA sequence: TGTGCCACCAGTGGTTCCAGGGGGCAGGACACTGAAGCTTTCTTT.

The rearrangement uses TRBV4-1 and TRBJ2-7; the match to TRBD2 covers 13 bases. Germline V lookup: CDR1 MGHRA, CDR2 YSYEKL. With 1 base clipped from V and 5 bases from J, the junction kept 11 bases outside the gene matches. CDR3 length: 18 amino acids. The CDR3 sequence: CASSQVDLGLAGANEQYF. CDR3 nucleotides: TGCGCCAGCAGCCAAGTGGACCTCGGACTAGCGGGGGCCAACGAGCAGTACTTC.

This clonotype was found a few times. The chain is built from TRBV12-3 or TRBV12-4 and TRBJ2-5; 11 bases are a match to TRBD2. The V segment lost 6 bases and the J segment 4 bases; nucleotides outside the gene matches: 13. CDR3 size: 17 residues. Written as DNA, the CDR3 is TGTGCCAGCAGCCCAACTAGCGGGGGCGCTGGTGGAGAGACCCAGTACTTC. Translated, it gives CASSPTSGGAGGETQYF.

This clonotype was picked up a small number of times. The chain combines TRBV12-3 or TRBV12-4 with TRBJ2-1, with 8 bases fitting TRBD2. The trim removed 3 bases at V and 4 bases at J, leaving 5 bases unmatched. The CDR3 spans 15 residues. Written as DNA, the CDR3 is TGTGCCAGCAGTTTTGGCGGGGGGAAGTACAATGAGCAGTTCTTC. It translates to CASSFGGGKYNEQFF.

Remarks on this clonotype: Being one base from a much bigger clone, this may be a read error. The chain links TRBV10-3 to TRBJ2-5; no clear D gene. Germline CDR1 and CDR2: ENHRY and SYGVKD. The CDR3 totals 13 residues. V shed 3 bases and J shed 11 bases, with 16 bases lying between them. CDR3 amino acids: CAISELETNEQYF. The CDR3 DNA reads TGTGCCATCAGTGAACTCGAAACCAATGAGCAGTACTTC.

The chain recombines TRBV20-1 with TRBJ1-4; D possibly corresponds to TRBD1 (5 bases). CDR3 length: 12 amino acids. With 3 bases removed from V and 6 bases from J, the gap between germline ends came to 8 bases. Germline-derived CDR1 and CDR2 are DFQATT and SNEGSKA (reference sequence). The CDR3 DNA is TGCAGTGCTAGGGGGCCGGATGAAAAACTGTTTTTT. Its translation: CSARGPDEKLFF.

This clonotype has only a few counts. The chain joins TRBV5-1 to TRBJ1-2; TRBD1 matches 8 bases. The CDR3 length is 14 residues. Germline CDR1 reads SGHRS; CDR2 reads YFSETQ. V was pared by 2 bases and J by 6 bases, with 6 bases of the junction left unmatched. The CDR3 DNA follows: TGCGCCAGCAGCTTAGGACAGGGTGTACATGGCTACACCTTC. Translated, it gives CASSLGQGVHGYTF.

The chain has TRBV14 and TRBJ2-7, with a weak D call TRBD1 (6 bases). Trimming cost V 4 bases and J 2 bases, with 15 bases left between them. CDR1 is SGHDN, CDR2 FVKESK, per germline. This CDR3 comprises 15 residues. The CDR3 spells CASSRLWGQAYEQYF. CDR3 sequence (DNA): TGTGCCAGCAGCCGCCTTTGGGGGCAGGCCTACGAGCAGTACTTC.

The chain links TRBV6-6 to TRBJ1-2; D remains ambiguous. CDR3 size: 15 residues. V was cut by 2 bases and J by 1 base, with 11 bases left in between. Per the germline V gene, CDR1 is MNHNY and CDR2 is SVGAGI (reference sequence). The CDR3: CASSYADGSNYGYTF. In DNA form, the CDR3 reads TGTGCCAGCAGTTACGCAGATGGAAGTAACTATGGCTACACCTTC.